The clone carrying this T cell receptor (beta chain) was seen ten or more times. Antigen specificity is unknown. Template switching introduced a universal primer site, and the cDNA bore unique molecular identifiers. Via MiXCR, TCRdb re-called the 5' RACE reads, giving one row per CDR3 protein. The data contain 500,000 to 650,000 distinct CDR3 sequences, under 8.5% of them singletons. The data stem from a study of identical twins. General study results and limits: Fewer insertions were carried by abundant cord blood beta clonotypes, but none was seen in memory repertoires. Out-of-frame alpha sequences common to twins exhibited a surplus of low generation probability. Partial confounding of zero-insertion analyses by invariant MAIT and iNKT cells was possible.

These data were also filed under a second study, of yellow fever vaccine responses in identical twins.

The clonotype originates from a young woman in good health. Sequencing was done on a sample of PBMCs.

The CDR3 protein is CASSLAGLAGGGPSYNEQFF. The CDR3 nucleotides are TGCGCCAGCAGCTTGGCGGGACTAGCGGGAGGGGGGCCCTCCTACAATGAGCAGTTCTTC. The chain is built from TRBV5-1 and TRBJ2-1, with 16 positions matching TRBD2. The length of the CDR3 is 20 residues. V shed 0 bases, J shed 0 bases, and the junction held 6 bases outside the gene matches. Per the germline V gene, CDR1 is SGHRS and CDR2 is YFSETQ.